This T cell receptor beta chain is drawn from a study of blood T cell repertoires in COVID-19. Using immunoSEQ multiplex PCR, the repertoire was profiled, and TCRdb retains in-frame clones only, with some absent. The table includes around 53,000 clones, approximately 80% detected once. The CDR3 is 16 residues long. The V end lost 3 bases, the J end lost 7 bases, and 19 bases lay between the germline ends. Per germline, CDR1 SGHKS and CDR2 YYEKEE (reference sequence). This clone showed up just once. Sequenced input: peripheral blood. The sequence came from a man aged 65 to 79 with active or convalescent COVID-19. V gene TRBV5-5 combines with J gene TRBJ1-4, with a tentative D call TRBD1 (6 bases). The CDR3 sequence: CASSSLPQGKGEKLFF. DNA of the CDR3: TGTGCCAGCAGCTCCCTCCCCCAGGGGAAGGGTGAAAAACTGTTTTTT.